This T cell receptor beta chain appears in the sequencing data of a study of cytomegalovirus exposure and HLA in healthy donors (dated by TCRdb to about 2017). Background on the whole study: An earlier analysis of 587 of the donors reported approximately 270 Gb of sequence data and 100 million to 140 million unique TCR beta sequences from 150 million to 200 million T cells. Roughly 310 gigabases of sequencing data and tens of millions of unique TCR sequences were included in an early release covering under 650 HLA-typed donors. Among the roughly 400 genotyped donors, 75% to 90% belonged to the genetic ancestry cluster associated with self-reported Caucasian donors. The study was designed to test whether signatures of past pathogen exposure could be identified by cataloging public T cell receptors. Using immunosequencing, the study profiled T cell repertoires from 666 subjects and related those repertoires to cytomegalovirus serostatus. In addition to the first cohort of 666 subjects, a separate validation cohort of over 90 different subjects was used. High-throughput TCR immunosequencing, statistical association of individual TCRs with disease status, and machine learning were combined to predict cytomegalovirus infection status. To study patterns of TCR occurrence, a later analysis re-analyzed previously published TCR beta repertoires from under 750 donors and added high-resolution HLA genotyping. Rather than drawing on any new phenotypic data, the later analysis identified candidate immune exposures from TCR beta sequences and the way those sequences occurred across donors. An earlier analysis of about 620 of the donors applied high-throughput TCR beta sequencing to assess whether each TCR beta V gene segment acted as functional or pseudogenic. Alongside the repertoire data, information on donor age, sex, ethnicity and CMV serostatus was compiled. A later genetic analysis took genome-wide SNP genotypes for about 55% of the roughly 670 donors and used that subset as a discovery cohort. Every repertoire in the discovery cohort had been generated on one and the same sequencing platform. Class I and class II HLA loci were covered by the typing at four-digit resolution. The number of typed donors differed by locus: about 629-640 for A, B, C, DRB1 and DQB1; approximately 540 for DQA1; around 610 for DPA1; and some 450 for DPB1. Because of strong linkage in the cohort, roughly five DR-DQ haplotypes were treated as single units for association and clustering. Across under 500 genotyped donors of the cohort, an average of about 200,000 unique TCR beta nucleotide sequences per donor were sequenced, and roughly a sixth of those sequences were non-productive.

In total, 630 or so healthy bone marrow donors made up the cohort. Cohort members were all nominally healthy when sampled, although unrecorded immune exposures were likely present. The donor tested CMV seronegative and was one of the 352 seronegative cohort members. A peripheral blood sample was provided by each donor, and peripheral blood mononuclear cells were used for TCR beta sequencing. Genomic DNA extraction from the blood cell samples was performed with the Qiagen DNeasy Blood Extraction Kit. Receptor amplification or capture employed the immunoSEQ multiplex PCR assay. For the multiplex PCR, a mixture combining 60 forward primers for TCR Vbeta segments and 13 reverse primers for TCR Jbeta segments was used. The CDR3 region of rearranged TCR beta genes was amplified from genomic DNA by a multiplex PCR assay. Amplified TCR beta libraries were sequenced as 87-base-pair reads on the Illumina HiSeq System. In the authors' own workflow: A later analysis tallied 75 million to 85 million unique TCR beta chains across the 660 or so repertoires, and around 12 million of those chains were shared by two or more donors. To remove PCR and sequencing errors, raw reads were error-corrected and collapsed into unique sequences using a nearest-neighbor algorithm that merged closely related sequences. Alignment of CDR3 sequences to IMGT reference sequences was used to assign V, D and J gene segments. For a sequence to be retained, a match of at least six nucleotides to both a V gene segment and a J gene segment was required. Rearrangements were classified as productive when the CDR3 lacked stop codons and remained in frame with V and J, and all other rearrangements were classified as non-productive. CDR3 was defined by IMGT convention, running from the second conserved V-encoded cysteine to the conserved J-encoded phenylalanine. The earlier analysis of about 610 of the donors excluded sequences that lacked an unambiguous match to a single V gene segment. An earlier analysis of around 600 of the donors classified V segments as functional when productive rearrangements were above 56.7% and as segregating when the standard deviation between donors was above 5%. To diagnose cytomegalovirus status from the catalog of TCR beta chain sequences, a statistical classification framework was built. A later analysis assigned V and J genes by comparing TCR nucleotide sequences with IMGT/GENE-DB human TR gene sequences. The TCRdist pipeline was used in a later analysis to assign CDR3 sequences and most-parsimonious VDJ recombination scenarios. In a later analysis, each TCR beta chain was defined by its CDR3 amino acid sequence together with its V-gene family, and reads lacking a unique V-gene family were excluded. As a way to deal with suspected cross-contamination and a sequencing artifact, a later analysis dropped roughly 600 nucleotide sequences that were highly shared and had low generation probability. A later analysis calculated a clonal expansion index for each public chain from normalized within-repertoire ranks of inferred template counts. Generation probabilities in a later analysis came from a VDJ recombination model fitted to out-of-frame rearrangements, and those results were checked against IGoR. In a later analysis, TCR-TCR, TCR-HLA and TCR-CMV co-occurrence was scored with hypergeometric tests, and a repertoire-size bias correction was applied to TCR pairs. False discovery rates were estimated in a later analysis by permuting HLA or CMV assignments 20 times. A later analysis grouped co-occurring TCRs with DBSCAN, adding TCRdist sequence similarity when clustering within HLA-allele-positive subsets. Co-occurrence clustering excluded repertoires with fewer than 30,000 or more than 120,000 public chains, plus five with anomalous nucleotide sharing. TCRdb took this table from immuneACCESS and kept in-frame rearrangements with V and J called. Such tables lack part of the clones; where checked against another copy, unresolved V genes explain under half of the gap, and the rest is unexplained. V, J and clone size reflect that table, while D and trimming were determined from the DNA. In this sample's table one finds around 31,000 clones. The biggest ten clones account for around 4.5% of the sample.

CDR1 and CDR2 are read off the germline V gene as MNHNS and SASEGT. V and J are truncated by 7 bases and 4 bases respectively, leaving an intervening sequence of 17 bases. Counted from cysteine to phenylalanine, this CDR3 has 15 amino acids. Of all the DNA, just the CDR3 is kept, 45 bases in frame from base 1. Study-level results and caveats: Only TCR beta chains were sequenced in this cohort, and the absence of alpha or paired-chain data limited detectable features. In a later analysis, HLA-associated TCR beta chains were found to be more clonally expanded and to have lower generation probabilities than equally common non-associated chains. The study listed 150 to 200 TCR beta chains as associated with cytomegalovirus. HLA typing was unavailable for some donors at each locus, so association tests used only the typed subset. A group of highly shared sequence variants was considered likely to be a technical artifact of the sequencing pipeline. Most TCR sequences were seen in very few donors, while some public TCRs were found in many individuals. Compared with the approximately 710-donor mean, donors in an Asian-associated ancestry cluster had fewer N-insertions in productive TCRs, according to a later genetic analysis. When HLA alleles, especially DR and DQ, strongly co-occurred, TCR associations were difficult to assign to individual alleles. Linkage disequilibrium might explain the correlated functional status among segregating V segments, but an unknown experimental factor could not be ruled out. In a later analysis, most CMV-associated TCR beta chains were found to appear HLA-restricted, with HLA associations seemingly driven largely by CMV exposure. Several of the top co-occurrence clusters appeared to be linked to parvovirus B19, influenza, CMV and Epstein-Barr virus, according to a later analysis. Three of the identified cytomegalovirus-associated TCR beta chains were confirmed in vitro to be specific for cytomegalovirus antigens. V-gene and J-gene trimming of TCR beta chains was associated with a missense DCLRE1C variant in a later genetic analysis, and the association was replicated in an independent cohort. For the cohort, immune exposure information was limited to CMV serostatus. About 17 rarely observed V segments, including chromosome 9 orphons, were excluded from the earlier analysis of just under 600 of the donors because counts were too low. In an earlier analysis of 450 to 750 of the donors, most TCR beta V segments appeared in productive rearrangements about 90% or about 30% of the time, broadly matching IMGT annotations. The authors suggested that the approach could potentially be extended to other disease states and immunological phenotypes. In both the original and validation cohorts, the classifier was reported to diagnose cytomegalovirus status with high specificity and sensitivity. Presence/absence analyses assumed roughly uniform sequencing depth across donors, an assumption that may not hold. At a false discovery rate of 0.05, a later analysis linked roughly 17,000 TCR beta sequences to specific HLA alleles. The 87-base-pair reads could not distinguish some IMGT-functional V segments, including TRBV6-2 and TRBV6-3, so those segments were excluded. A further reported finding was that TCR beta sequences accurately predicted the HLA-A and HLA-B alleles for most subjects in the first cohort. According to a later analysis, TCR association rates differed among HLA loci, with DRB1 alleles showing the most associated TCRs and HLA-C alleles showing the fewest.

Worth noting for this clone: The clone's antigen remains unknown.

This receptor was obtained from a female donor in good health and CMV-seronegative. The source material was PBMCs. This chain joins TRBV6-1 to TRBJ1-3, and possibly TRBD1, on 5 matching bases. The nucleotide sequence is TGTGCCAGCAACCCGGTCGGGGGTTCAGGAAACACCATATATTTT. Translation gives CASNPVGGSGNTIYF.